The rows below give T cell receptor beta chains drawn from one sample of a study of blood T cells in healthy people across ages. A single record per CDR3 protein comes from TCRdb applying MiXCR to the 5' RACE reads. There are 1.8 million or so distinct CDR3 sequences in the sample; roughly two fifths occur only once, and more than 20% lies in the top ten. The sequenced sample consisted of blood. These receptors originate from a human donor in good health. The CDR3 runs from the conserved cysteine through the conserved F or W. D genes are given only for firm matches. The listing skips clone size in some rows; elsewhere it reads once, few, many or a size class.

v_gene	abundance	j_gene	d_gene	CDR3aa	CDR3nt
TRBV11-2	NA	TRBJ2-3	NA	CASSSPGASTDTQYF	TGTGCCAGCAGCTCCCCAGGGGCCAGCACAGATACGCAGTATTTT
TRBV6-2/TRBV6-3	NA	TRBJ1-5	TRBD1	CASRMDRGPNQPQHF	TGTGCCAGCAGAATGGACAGGGGGCCTAATCAGCCCCAGCATTTT
TRBV4-3	few	TRBJ2-7	TRBD1	CASSLGTGKAYEQYF	TGCGCCAGCAGTCTTGGGACAGGGAAAGCCTACGAGCAGTACTTC
TRBV7-2	many	TRBJ1-2	TRBD1	CASSPNRGDGYTF	TGTGCCAGCAGCCCTAACAGGGGCGATGGCTACACCTTC
TRBV10-3	few	TRBJ1-2	TRBD1	CAISELSGTDNPGYTF	TGTGCCATCAGTGAGTTATCCGGGACAGATAACCCTGGCTACACCTTC
TRBV12-3/TRBV12-4	NA	TRBJ2-1	NA	CASSFYEEQFF	TGTGCCAGCAGTTTTTATGAGGAGCAGTTCTTC
TRBV20-1	NA	TRBJ2-4	TRBD2	CSANSPRLAGEIIQYF	TGCAGTGCTAATAGCCCAAGACTAGCGGGGGAAATCATTCAGTACTTC
TRBV3-1	NA	TRBJ2-3	NA	CARSLGATDTQYF	TGTGCCCGCAGCCTCGGGGCTACAGATACGCAGTATTTT
TRBV7-9	NA	TRBJ2-7	NA	CASSLHGQSSSYEQYF	TGTGCCAGCAGCTTACACGGACAGTCCAGCTCCTACGAGCAGTACTTC
TRBV7-9	NA	TRBJ2-7	TRBD1	CASSSDRPGTVIPYEQYF	TGTGCCAGCAGCTCCGACCGGCCAGGGACAGTCATTCCCTACGAGCAGTACTTC
TRBV7-9	few	TRBJ2-1	NA	CASSFSLILSQFF	TGTGCCAGCAGCTTCTCACTGATTCTGAGCCAGTTCTTC
TRBV7-2	NA	TRBJ1-2	NA	CASSYWGEVYGYTF	TGTGCCAGCAGCTATTGGGGGGAGGTCTATGGCTACACCTTC
TRBV18	NA	TRBJ2-7	NA	CASSPSGESSYEQYF	TGTGCCAGCTCACCCTCAGGGGAGAGCTCCTACGAGCAGTACTTC
TRBV4-3	NA	TRBJ2-7	NA	CASSQVGRGIHEQYF	TGCGCCAGCAGCCAAGTAGGCCGGGGTATCCACGAGCAGTACTTC
TRBV12-3/TRBV12-4	NA	TRBJ2-4	TRBD2	CASSFGSGGESIQYF	TGTGCCAGCAGTTTCGGTAGCGGGGGGGAAAGCATTCAGTACTTC
TRBV20-1	few	TRBJ1-2	TRBD1	CSAAVRDSNYGYTF	TGCAGTGCTGCCGTACGGGACAGTAACTATGGCTACACCTTC
TRBV7-9	NA	TRBJ1-1	NA	CASSGDAREAFF	TGTGCCAGCAGCGGGGACGCTCGAGAAGCTTTCTTT
TRBV29-1	NA	TRBJ1-2	NA	CSVAEGENYGYTF	TGCAGCGTTGCGGAGGGTGAGAACTATGGCTACACCTTC
TRBV20-1	NA	TRBJ2-3	NA	CSATYGTDTQYF	TGCAGTGCTACCTATGGTACAGATACGCAGTATTTT
TRBV27	few	TRBJ2-7	NA	CASSWVTSYEQYF	TGTGCCAGCAGTTGGGTGACCTCCTACGAGCAGTACTTC
TRBV21-1	few	TRBJ2-4	NA	CASSKGQRTHRNIQYF	TGTGCCAGCAGCAAAGGACAGAGGACCCACAGAAACATTCAGTACTTC